These T cell receptor beta chains were read from a single sample in a study of cytomegalovirus exposure and HLA in healthy donors. The data were produced by immunoSEQ multiplex PCR, yet TCRdb's version contains in-frame clones alone and is incomplete. Among about 140,000 clones, about 80% were seen once, and the ten largest hold 5.1%. The sequencing input was PBMCs. The receptors come from a male donor in good health and CMV-seronegative. The conserved cysteine and the conserved F or W are not part of the CDR3 here. The D gene is left open where the match is weak.

d_call	v_call	j_call	cdr3_aa
-	TRBV5-1	TRBJ2-5	ASSLAGQRETQY
TRBD1	TRBV6-5	TRBJ1-5	ASKREGTGDQPQH
-	TRBV10-3	TRBJ2-3	AISEGGRGKSGTDTQY
-	TRBV4-3	TRBJ1-6	ASSQARGNSPLH
-	TRBV30	TRBJ1-5	AWSVGGGTIFQPQH
-	TRBV28	TRBJ2-7	ASRVPGLTFYEQY
-	TRBV10-3	TRBJ2-3	AISESVLRTDTQY
-	TRBV6-5	TRBJ2-2	ASSYGRDTGELF
-	TRBV30	TRBJ1-1	AWSVMSGNTEAF
-	TRBV27	TRBJ2-7	ASAEGDSYEQY
TRBD2	TRBV6-1	TRBJ2-1	ATRGGRNEQF
TRBD1	TRBV11-3	TRBJ2-6	ASQGPDRGPLSSGANVLT
-	TRBV19	TRBJ2-4	ATKQGSNLAKNIQY
-	TRBV6-1	TRBJ1-5	ASSGKGSGLYSNQPQH
-	TRBV6-6	TRBJ1-5	ASSRDTRDTQPQH
-	TRBV6-6	TRBJ2-2	ASTPELNTGELF
-	TRBV6-6	TRBJ1-3	ASTSGEGNTIY
TRBD2	TRBV9	TRBJ2-3	ASSKGLAGGTDTQY
-	TRBV18	TRBJ1-2	ATKTDYGYT
-	TRBV7-2	TRBJ1-1	ASSPRQFMNTEAF
-	TRBV5-5	TRBJ1-1	ASITTPGEGSEAF
-	TRBV7-9	TRBJ1-3	ASSPITPRVFNTIY
-	TRBV15	TRBJ2-4	ATSRDLTQGIQY
-	TRBV10-1	TRBJ2-3	ASRSGVDTDTQY
-	TRBV9	TRBJ1-6	ASSTVENFSPLH
TRBD2	TRBV6-5	TRBJ2-4	ASSYSGGAAKNIQY
TRBD2	TRBV5-5	TRBJ2-1	ASSSGTSASEQF
-	TRBV28	TRBJ1-1	ASSPQGRDTEAF
TRBD1	TRBV5-1	TRBJ1-2	ASSLASQGYYGYT
-	TRBV10-2	TRBJ1-6	ASREAGLRSPLH
TRBD1	TRBV29-1	TRBJ1-2	SVGTGGSSGYT
TRBD1	TRBV11-2	TRBJ2-7	ASSSGQAGYEQY
TRBD1	TRBV19	TRBJ1-6	ASSLGTARRSPLH
TRBD2	TRBV11-2	TRBJ2-1	ASSGRGERGAHGNEQF
-	TRBV7-8	TRBJ2-5	ASSLLERGLGETQY
-	TRBV11-1	TRBJ1-1	ASSEVGGARTEAF
-	TRBV5-1	TRBJ1-6	ASSPGAGSYNSPLH
TRBD1	TRBV7-6	TRBJ2-7	ASSRGGGTGNYEQY
TRBD1	TRBV28	TRBJ1-2	ASRGAGTGQMGLYGYT
-	TRBV7-3	TRBJ2-5	ASATDYNEKETQY
-	TRBV7-2	TRBJ2-3	ASSLGGPDTQY
-	TRBV9	TRBJ1-3	ASSVSEGRSGNTIY
TRBD1	TRBV29-1	TRBJ1-1	SASYRDSLIGTEAF
-	TRBV19	TRBJ1-3	ASSPVGNTIY
TRBD1	TRBV15	-	ATSPRDRGYEQY
TRBD1	TRBV19	TRBJ1-1	ASSSGQGRTEAF
TRBD1	TRBV6-5	TRBJ2-1	ASSYRGTGGFNEQF
TRBD1	TRBV7-2	TRBJ1-4	ASSPQGGVTNEKLF
-	TRBV7-3	TRBJ2-2	ASSLTDFNTGELF
-	TRBV4-1	TRBJ2-1	ASSQGPVPYNEQF
TRBD2	TRBV7-9	TRBJ2-1	ASSPGTSDNEQF
TRBD1	TRBV13	TRBJ1-1	ASSLGTGEGTEAF
TRBD1	TRBV5-4	TRBJ1-1	ASSGWETGEGITEAF
-	TRBV5-1	TRBJ2-5	ASSFSNQVGETQY
-	TRBV5-1	TRBJ1-2	ASSLEGLFYT
-	TRBV7-9	TRBJ1-6	ASSFPGSSPLH
TRBD1	TRBV7-9	TRBJ1-2	ASSGQGINGYT